This T cell receptor (beta chain) appears in the sequencing data of a study of blood T cell repertoires in COVID-19. Clones were sequenced by immunoSEQ multiplex PCR, and TCRdb holds only the in-frame ones, with some missing. The sample gives 250,000 or so clones, roughly 86% of which show up once; approximately 9% is in the top ten. This CDR3 has 14 residues. Germline V gene lookup returns CDR1 SGHAT and CDR2 FQNNGV. Trimming cost V 1 base and J 0 bases, with 7 bases left between them. The TCR was taken from a man between 35 and 55 years old with active or convalescent COVID-19. This chain uses TRBV11-2 with TRBJ2-7; D gene ambiguous. Sequencing was done on a sample of peripheral blood. The CDR3 nucleotides are TGTGCCAGCAGCTTAGCGACGGGCTCCTACGAGCAGTACTTC. Amino acid sequence: CASSLATGSYEQYF.